This T cell receptor beta chain stems from a study of blood T cell repertoires in COVID-19 (dated by TCRdb to the early 2020s). Study-wide context: Samples from collaborators originated in the United States, Italy and Spain and spanned both the acute and convalescent phases of COVID-19. The prospective study material was composed of cDNA or gDNA derived from T cells, B-cell-depleted T cells, or PBMCs. Subjects who had been exposed to COVID-19, were actively infected with it, or had recovered from it provided the deeply sampled blood TCRbeta repertoires that made up the dataset. A freely available public database, intended as a resource for researchers studying the immune response to SARS-CoV-2, is where the repertoires were released. The samples were drawn from the first 160 participants of the ongoing ImmuneRACE study and from more than 1,000 subjects provided by 6 global collaborators. A de-identified subject ID, COVID-19 status, age in years and sex were almost always included in the sample metadata. HLA class I and class II types, where available, came from metadata supplied by the sample provider rather than from assay-based typing. Overall study outcomes, separate from this receptor: Clinical and demographic metadata were provided uncurated, with the amount varying by source and participant.

TCRbeta CDR3 regions were amplified from genomic DNA by means of the immunoSEQ Assay, a bias-controlled multiplex PCR. Per the source publication's procedure: The number of nucleated cells in each sample was estimated from the amplification of reference gene primers within the assay. To quantify the absolute abundance of each unique TCRbeta CDR3 rearrangement, sequence reads were collapsed and filtered. For each sample, productive Simpson clonality was calculated as the square root of Simpson's diversity index over productive rearrangements. TCRdb obtained this table from immuneACCESS and retained in-frame rearrangements with V and J assigned. These tables miss some clones; where compared with another copy, unresolved V genes account for less than half of the shortfall, and the remainder is unexplained. V and J calls and clone size are copied from that table; D and trimming were computed from the DNA. The sample profile shows approximately 100,000 clones; around 89% of them were found once. Clones ranked in the top ten supply 19% of the sample.

Of note for this clone: The clone's antigen remains unknown. No quality values exist for individual bases; no much larger clone is one base distant.

Collaborating institutions collected whole blood in K2EDTA tubes following their own protocols. For TCRbeta analysis, collaborator samples were shipped as frozen whole blood, as isolated PBMCs, or as DNA extracted from either sample type. From cysteine to phenylalanine, the CDR3 is 14 amino acids long. Of all the DNA, just the CDR3 is kept, 42 bases in frame from base 1. Trimming costs V 7 bases and J 15 bases, and their ends lie 25 bases apart. CDR1 and CDR2 are read off the germline V gene as MDHEN and SYDVKM. Specimen: peripheral blood. The V and J genes are TRBV28 and TRBJ1-5; the D gene assignment is ambiguous. This TCR was recovered from a human donor with acute or convalescent COVID-19. The donor label of this sample is uncertain. The bases are TGTGCCAGCATCAGATTAGCAGCGGGGAGTAGGTGGCATTTT. The encoded protein is CASIRLAAGSRWHF.